This T cell receptor (beta chain) was documented in a study of OX40 agonist ivuxolimab in advanced cancers. Germline assignment: CDR1 LNHDA and CDR2 SQIVND (reference sequence). The V and J ends lost 1 base and 2 bases respectively, with 11 bases between them. The CDR3 sequence is 15 residues long. Profiling relied on immunoSEQ multiplex PCR, and the TCRdb table lists in-frame clones only, not all of them. The table shows about 76,000 clones, with over 75% occurring only once. The receptor's source is an adult with an advanced solid tumor such as melanoma, head and neck, liver or kidney cancer. This sequence joins TRBV19 and TRBJ1-2; TRBD1 is a possible D gene (6 bases). The specimen comprised CD4+ or CD8+ T cells sorted from blood, sampled in a trial of the OX40 agonist ivuxolimab. The CDR3 bases are TGTGCCAGTAGTATAGTAGGACAGTTAAACTATGGCTACACCTTC. This gives the protein CASSIVGQLNYGYTF. Drawing the rest from reference TRBV19 and TRBJ1-2, the complete variable domain is DGGITQSPKYLFRKEGQNVTLSCEQNLNHDAMYWYRQDPGQGLRLIYYSQIVNDFQKGDIAEGYSVSREKKESFPLTVTSAQKNPTAFYLCASSIVGQLNYGYTFGSGTRLTVV.